The rows below give T cell receptor beta chains drawn from one sample of a study of blood T cells in healthy people across ages. TCRdb re-analysed the 5' RACE reads in MiXCR, keeping a single row per CDR3 protein. The sample gives about 680,000 distinct CDR3 sequences, 45% to 50% of which show up once; around a third is in the top ten. The sample taken for sequencing was blood. These receptors were obtained from an older woman in good health. The CDR3 runs from the conserved cysteine through the conserved F or W. A D gene is named only where the DNA matches it firmly. Rows give clone size only sometimes, using once, few, many, or a class for an expanded clone.

v_gene	abundance	j_gene	d_gene	CDR3nt	CDR3aa
TRBV27	-	TRBJ2-7	TRBD2	TGCGCCACCACCCTACAACTAGCGGGAGGGCCTCTGATGCGCGAGCGGTACTTC	CATTLQLAGGPLMRERYF
TRBV29-1	-	TRBJ2-3	TRBD2	TGCAGCGTTGCCGGGACTAGCGGGAGGGTGAGCACAGATACGCAGTATTTT	CSVAGTSGRVSTDTQYF
TRBV20-1	-	TRBJ2-3	TRBD2	TGCAGTGCTACCCCAACTAGCGGGAGGGGGGGGGCCACAGATACGCAGTATTTT	CSATPTSGRGGATDTQYF
TRBV27	few	TRBJ2-7	-	TGTGCCAGCAAAAACAGCCGCTACGAGCAGTACTTC	CASKNSRYEQYF
TRBV4-2	-	TRBJ1-1	TRBD1	TGTGCCAGCAGCCAAGACAGGGGGCGAATCACTGAAGCTTTCTTT	CASSQDRGRITEAFF
TRBV20-1	-	TRBJ2-7	-	TGCAGTGCTAGAGACCGACGGGTCGTATTCTACGAGCAGTACTTC	CSARDRRVVFYEQYF
TRBV7-2	-	TRBJ1-2	TRBD1	TGTGCCAGCAGCCCACGAAGACCGGGACAGCCCTCGATCTTCTATGGCTACACCTTC	CASSPRRPGQPSIFYGYTF
TRBV7-2	few	TRBJ2-1	TRBD1	TGTGCCAGCAGCAGGGACAGGGTCGAGCAGTTCTTC	CASSRDRVEQFF
TRBV2	few	TRBJ2-5	TRBD2	TGTGCCAGCAGTGTAGGTAGCGGGAGACGAGAGACCCAGTACTTC	CASSVGSGRRETQYF
TRBV29-1	-	TRBJ2-1	TRBD1	TGCAGCGTTGATGGGACAGGGTACAATGAGCAGTTCTTC	CSVDGTGYNEQFF
TRBV5-4	-	TRBJ2-7	TRBD1	TGTGCCAGCAGCTCGTCGACAGGGATCTCCTACGAGCAGTACTTC	CASSSSTGISYEQYF
TRBV27	-	TRBJ2-3	-	TGTGCCAGCAGGGATTTACAGGGAATATACACAGATACGCAGTATTTT	CASRDLQGIYTDTQYF
TRBV4-2	-	TRBJ1-2	-	TGTGCCAGCAGCCAAGATTCTCGGGAGGACTATGGCTACACCTTC	CASSQDSREDYGYTF
TRBV9	-	TRBJ1-2	-	TGTGCCAGCAGCGTAGCCCGGGGGGGAGAGAACTATGGCTACACCTTC	CASSVARGGENYGYTF
TRBV11-2	-	TRBJ2-3	-	TGTGCCAGCAGCCAAGTAGCGGTGGATACGCAGTATTTT	CASSQVAVDTQYF
TRBV20-1	-	TRBJ1-4	-	TGCAGTGCTAGAGAGACACAACCAAGGGGCGGGACGGCAAGGGGAAAACTGTTTTTT	CSARETQPRGGTARGKLFF
TRBV3-1	few	TRBJ2-2	-	TGTGCCAGCAGCCAAGTAAATATCCGGGTTGGGGAGCTGTTTTTT	CASSQVNIRVGELFF
TRBV4-1	few	TRBJ1-6	-	TGCGCCAGCAGCCAAGATGGAGGGACGGGATGGAATTCACCCCTCCACTTT	CASSQDGGTGWNSPLHF
TRBV12-3/TRBV12-4	-	TRBJ2-5	TRBD2	TGTGCCAGCAGTTTATATGGGGGATTGGGAGGGGACCAAGAGACCCAGTACTTC	CASSLYGGLGGDQETQYF
TRBV29-1	many	TRBJ2-7	-	TGCAGCGTTTTGGACAGCGCCGCTTACGAGCAGTACTTC	CSVLDSAAYEQYF
TRBV7-9	-	TRBJ2-4	-	TGTGCCAGCAGCCTTAGGGCCAGGGGGGAGTCAAACATTCAGTACTTC	CASSLRARGESNIQYF
TRBV24-1	-	TRBJ2-7	TRBD1	TGTGCCACCAATGGGAATGACAGGGGCCCCAACGAGCAGTACTTC	CATNGNDRGPNEQYF
TRBV20-1	few	TRBJ2-1	-	TGCAGTGCTAGAGATCTGCTGGTAGAGACCCAGTTCTTC	CSARDLLVETQFF
TRBV29-1	-	TRBJ2-7	-	TGCAGCGTTGATGGGATCGCAGCCGGGTACTTC	CSVDGIAAGYF
TRBV14	once	TRBJ2-1	TRBD2	TGTGCCAGCAGCCAAGGTTACGGCGGGAGGAATGATAATGAGCAGTTCTTC	CASSQGYGGRNDNEQFF
TRBV2	-	TRBJ1-1	-	TGTGCCAGCAGTGTTAAACACAGCACTGAAGCTTTCTTT	CASSVKHSTEAFF
TRBV4-3	-	TRBJ2-1	-	TGCGCCGGCAGCCCCCCTGAGTTGAAGCTAAGGGACAATGAGCAGTTCTTC	CAGSPPELKLRDNEQFF
TRBV6-2/TRBV6-3	-	TRBJ2-6	TRBD1	TGTGCCAGCAGTTACTCTACAGGGGCCTCCGGCGGGGCCAACGTCCTGACTTTC	CASSYSTGASGGANVLTF
TRBV20-1	-	TRBJ2-7	-	TGCAGTGCCCAGAGGGGGAGCTCCTACAATGAGCAGTACTTC	CSAQRGSSYNEQYF
TRBV20-1	-	TRBJ1-4	-	TGCAGTGCTAGAGTAAGGAATCGGGAAAAACTGTTTTTT	CSARVRNREKLFF
TRBV5-1	-	TRBJ2-7	-	TGCGCCAGCAGCGCGCAGGGGGGCTACGAGCAGTACTTC	CASSAQGGYEQYF
TRBV2	-	TRBJ2-7	TRBD2	TGTGCCAGCAGATACATGACTAGCGGGACCTACGAGCAGTACTTC	CASRYMTSGTYEQYF
TRBV5-5	many	TRBJ2-7	TRBD1	TGTGCCAGCAGCTTGGTTGGGACAGGCTCCTACGAGCAGTACTTC	CASSLVGTGSYEQYF
TRBV20-1	few	TRBJ1-2	TRBD1	TGCAGTGCTAAGCCGGCCAGGACAGGGTTCTCTGGCTACACCTTC	CSAKPARTGFSGYTF
TRBV20-1	-	TRBJ1-1	-	TGCAGTGCTATCCGAGGGGAGCCTGAAGCTTTCTTT	CSAIRGEPEAFF
TRBV7-9	-	TRBJ2-7	-	TGTGCCAGCAGCCCCTCCTGGGAGAGAAAGTACTTC	CASSPSWERKYF
TRBV4-1	-	TRBJ2-7	TRBD2	TGCGCCAGCAGCCAGGACGAACGGGGGGAGATCTACGAGCAGTACTTC	CASSQDERGEIYEQYF
TRBV7-9	few	TRBJ2-3	-	TGTGCCAGCAGCTTGACGGAGAGTTTCATCACAGATACGCAGTATTTT	CASSLTESFITDTQYF
TRBV3-1	-	TRBJ1-2	-	TGTGCCAGCAGCCCTACAGGGTCTAATCTCTATGGCTACACCTTC	CASSPTGSNLYGYTF
TRBV20-1	-	TRBJ2-7	-	TGCAGTGCTAGAACCGGGGACTCGCCCTACGAGCAGTACTTC	CSARTGDSPYEQYF
TRBV6-2/TRBV6-3	few	TRBJ2-1	TRBD2	TGTGCCAGCAGTTATGATGGCGGGAGGTACTACAATGAGCAGTTCTTC	CASSYDGGRYYNEQFF
TRBV27	few	TRBJ2-1	TRBD2	TGTGCCAGCAGTTTCCGGACTAGCGCTGTAGGTGAGCAGTTCTTC	CASSFRTSAVGEQFF
TRBV3-1	-	TRBJ1-2	-	TGTGCCAGCAGCCAAGACTCTGGCTACACCTTC	CASSQDSGYTF
TRBV5-1	once	TRBJ2-1	TRBD2	TGCGCCAGCAGCTTGCAAGAGACTAGCTTCTCCTACAATGAGCAGTTCTTC	CASSLQETSFSYNEQFF
TRBV7-6	-	TRBJ2-5	-	TGTGCCAACAGCTTATCGGCAGGGAAAGAGACCCAGTACTTC	CANSLSAGKETQYF
TRBV7-2	-	TRBJ2-7	TRBD2	TGTGCCAGCAGCTTACGTAGTCGCGGGGGATACGAGCAGTACTTC	CASSLRSRGGYEQYF
TRBV4-3	-	TRBJ2-1	-	TGCGCCAGCAGCCAAGATCTTGGGGCAGGGAACGATGAGCAGTTCTTC	CASSQDLGAGNDEQFF
TRBV7-9	-	TRBJ1-1	-	TGTGCCAGCGGGGGTCTCTTGGACACTGAAGCTTTCTTT	CASGGLLDTEAFF
TRBV7-9	-	TRBJ2-7	TRBD2	TGTGCCAGCAGCTTGTTTTTCGGGCTAGCGGGGGTCGAGCAGTACTTC	CASSLFFGLAGVEQYF
TRBV7-2	-	TRBJ2-1	-	TGTGCCAGCAGCTTATTTTATGACAATGAGCAGTTCTTC	CASSLFYDNEQFF
TRBV7-2	-	TRBJ1-2	-	TGTGCCAGCAGCCCGGCAGGGTTTAACTATGGCTACACCTTC	CASSPAGFNYGYTF
TRBV7-3	-	TRBJ2-5	TRBD2	TGTGCCAGCAGCTTAAGCGGGAGGGATGAGACCCAGTACTTC	CASSLSGRDETQYF
TRBV27	-	TRBJ1-1	-	TGTGCCAGCAGTGCTCTATTGAACACTGAAGCTTTCTTT	CASSALLNTEAFF